This T cell receptor beta chain was found in a study of T cells in Graves' hyperthyroidism and ophthalmopathy. This clonotype came up many times. What it binds is not known. Whole-study findings and limits: Before onset, by a median of around 6.4 months, the model predicted ophthalmopathy.

If no ophthalmopathy progression occurred within 18 months, Graves' hyperthyroidism was stable. Fresh peripheral blood, about 9.6 ml, yielded the PBMCs. TCR beta CDR3 region amplification was performed from RNA transcripts. First-round RT-PCR with HTBI primers amplified the TCR CDR3 region. Each CDR3 protein is one row after TCRdb ran MiXCR on the multiplex PCR reads. The table shows roughly 300,000 distinct CDR3 sequences, with about 20% occurring only once. The CDR3 runs 14 residues. The V gene lost 0 bases and the J gene lost 1 base, with 5 bases spanning the gap. In germline, CDR1 is MNHNS, CDR2 SASEGT.

Sequencing was done on a sample of blood. The chain links TRBV6-1 to TRBJ2-3; no clear D. The origin of this receptor is a woman aged 45-65 years with Graves' hyperthyroidism. The CDR3 region is CASSEAGGTDTQYF. For the CDR3, the DNA is TGTGCCAGCAGTGAAGCTGGGGGCACAGATACGCAGTATTTT.